The subject of this entry is one T cell receptor (beta chain). The germline V gene encodes CDR1 SNHLY and CDR2 FYNNEI. The V and J ends lost 6 bases and 4 bases respectively, with 13 bases between them. The length of the CDR3 is 14 residues. Authors' processing steps: Amplified reference gene primers provided the basis for estimating nucleated cell counts. Sequencing used immunoSEQ multiplex PCR; TCRdb keeps in-frame clones, though not all of them. V and J calls plus clone size are reproduced from that table; the DNA served to infer D and trimming. In the table there are under 500,000 clones, 85% to 90% of which are singletons. This sample is part of a study of blood T cell repertoires in COVID-19. Study overall: The United States, Italy and Spain supplied acute and convalescent COVID-19 samples. PBMCs, B-cell-depleted T cells, or T cells were the source of the cDNA or gDNA that made up the material.

The clonotype comes from a woman under 40 with acute or convalescent COVID-19. Material for sequencing was peripheral blood. This chain connects TRBV2 to TRBJ1-5, with D tentatively TRBD1 (6 bases). The DNA for the CDR3 is TGTGCCAGCAGGGGGCGGGGGACAAATCAGCCCCAGCATTTT. It yields the protein CASRGRGTNQPQHF. Based on the CDR3 plus reference TRBV2 and TRBJ1-5, the full variable domain is EPEVTQTPSHQVTQMGQEVILRCVPISNHLYFYWYRQILGQKVEFLVSFYNNEISEKSEIFDDQFSVERPDGSNFTLKIRSTKLEDSAMYFCASRGRGTNQPQHFGDGTRLSIL.